The source of this TCR beta chain is a study of cytomegalovirus exposure and HLA in healthy donors. Regarding the study as a whole: According to a later analysis, donors in an Asian-associated ancestry cluster reportedly had fewer N-insertions than the roughly 640-donor mean. Some TCR beta chains (approximately 180 of them) were listed as cytomegalovirus-associated.

As concerns this clone: As yet, its antigen is unknown.

The study ran its PCR with 60 Vbeta and 13 Jbeta primers. Produced via immunoSEQ multiplex PCR; TCRdb's table is partial and in-frame only. This table holds about 130,000 clones, 80% found once. The source material was PBMCs. The sequence derives from a woman in her thirties or forties in good health and CMV-seronegative.

The chain's CDR3 is CASIAAGGTDTQYF. In DNA, the CDR3 is TGTGCCAGCATCGCGGCGGGAGGCACAGATACGCAGTATTTT. This rearrangement joins TRBV6-1 to TRBJ2-3; 7 positions match TRBD2. V was clipped by 7 bases and J by 1 base; unmatched bases: 5. CDR3 length: 14 amino acids. CDR1 MNHNS and CDR2 SASEGT come from the germline V gene.